The 5 T cell receptor beta chains presented below share a single source sample, sequenced in a study of blood T cell repertoires in COVID-19 (dated by TCRdb to 2018 to 2021). Library method: the immunoSEQ multiplex PCR assay. In its TCRdb copy, this immuneACCESS table keeps in-frame sequences only and misses some clones. Where compared with another copy, unresolved V genes explain less than half of these, and the others have no known cause. This sample comprises about 300,000 clones, around nine tenths of them detected only once. The ten most abundant clones make up 1% to 1.5% of the sample. The sample consisted of peripheral blood. The receptors were sampled from a man aged 65 to 79 with acute or convalescent COVID-19.

This chain joins TRBV5-1 and TRBJ1-2, with TRBD1 matching 9 bases. Per germline, CDR1 SGHRS and CDR2 YFSETQ. CDR3 length: 13 amino acids. Trimming took 4 bases from V and 6 from J; bases not matched to a gene: 4. CDR3: CASSPQGADGYTF. The CDR3 DNA is TGCGCCAGCAGCCCACAGGGGGCGGATGGCTACACCTTC.

The chain employs TRBV6-5 and TRBJ2-7; 9 bases are a match to TRBD1. The germline V gene encodes CDR1 MNHEY and CDR2 SVGAGI. With 2 bases clipped from V and 4 bases from J, the junction kept 6 bases outside the gene matches. The CDR3 is 15 amino acids. CDR3 in amino acids: CASSYDRGRRYEQYF. CDR3 coding DNA: TGTGCCAGCAGTTACGACAGGGGGAGAAGGTACGAGCAGTACTTC.

V is TRBV7-2 and J is TRBJ2-1, with TRBD1 as a possible D gene (5 bases). Germline V gene lookup returns CDR1 SGHTA and CDR2 FQGNSA. The CDR3 extends over 12 amino acids. Trimming left V 11 bases short and J 9 bases short, with 17 bases between. The CDR3 DNA reads TGTGCCGGGTCAACAGGTTATGGTGAGCAGTTCTTC. Protein: CAGSTGYGEQFF. Full variable domain (missing parts from reference TRBV7-2 and TRBJ2-1): GAGVSQSPSNKVTEKGKDVELRCDPISGHTALYWYRQSLGQGLEFLIYFQGNSAPDKSGLPSDRFSAERTGGSVSTLTIQRTQQEDSAVYLCAGSTGYGEQFFGPGTRLTVL.

The chain couples TRBV27 to TRBJ2-7; 7 bases align to TRBD2. The CDR3 has 17 residues. The V gene end was trimmed by 6 bases and the J gene end by 1 base; junction bases not matched to a gene: 15. CDR1 is MNHEY and CDR2 is SMNVEV in the germline V gene (reference sequence). The CDR3 sequence is CASSFHRGESQSYEQYF. The CDR3 coding sequence is TGTGCCAGCAGCTTTCACCGGGGGGAGTCGCAGTCCTACGAGCAGTACTTC.

V and J are TRBV30 and TRBJ1-4, with no clear D. The CDR3 has 16 amino acids. In germline, CDR1 is GTSNPN, CDR2 SVGIG (reference sequence). V gave up 0 bases and J gave up 4 bases, with 15 bases separating them. The DNA of the CDR3 is TGTGCCTGGAGTGTACGCGGTTTGGAGATTAATGAAAAACTGTTTTTT. It is translated as CAWSVRGLEINEKLFF. Full variable domain (outside the CDR3, taken from reference TRBV30 and TRBJ1-4): SQTIHQWPATLVQPVGSPLSLECTVEGTSNPNLYWYRQAAGRGLQLLFYSVGIGQISSEVPQNLSASRPQDRQFILSSKKLLLSDSGFYLCAWSVRGLEINEKLFFGSGTQLSVL.